This TCR beta chain was captured by sequencing in a study of OX40 agonist ivuxolimab in advanced cancers. Libraries were prepared by immunoSEQ multiplex PCR; TCRdb keeps only in-frame clonotypes and omits some of them. Of some 97,000 clones detected, approximately 90% appear once; the ten largest clones hold 0.31%. The CDR3 is 15 amino acids. Trimming cost V 6 bases and J 5 bases; bases outside gene matches: 11. Germline loops: CDR1 MNHNY, CDR2 SVGAGI (reference sequence). The chain carries TRBV6-6 and TRBJ2-5; 8 positions agree with TRBD1. The sequence derives from an adult with an advanced solid tumor such as melanoma, head and neck, liver or kidney cancer. The sequenced sample was CD4+ or CD8+ T cells sorted from blood, obtained in a trial of the OX40 agonist ivuxolimab. The CDR3 loop is CASSRTGQRQETQYF. The CDR3 DNA is TGTGCCAGCAGCCGGACAGGGCAACGCCAGGAGACCCAGTACTTC.